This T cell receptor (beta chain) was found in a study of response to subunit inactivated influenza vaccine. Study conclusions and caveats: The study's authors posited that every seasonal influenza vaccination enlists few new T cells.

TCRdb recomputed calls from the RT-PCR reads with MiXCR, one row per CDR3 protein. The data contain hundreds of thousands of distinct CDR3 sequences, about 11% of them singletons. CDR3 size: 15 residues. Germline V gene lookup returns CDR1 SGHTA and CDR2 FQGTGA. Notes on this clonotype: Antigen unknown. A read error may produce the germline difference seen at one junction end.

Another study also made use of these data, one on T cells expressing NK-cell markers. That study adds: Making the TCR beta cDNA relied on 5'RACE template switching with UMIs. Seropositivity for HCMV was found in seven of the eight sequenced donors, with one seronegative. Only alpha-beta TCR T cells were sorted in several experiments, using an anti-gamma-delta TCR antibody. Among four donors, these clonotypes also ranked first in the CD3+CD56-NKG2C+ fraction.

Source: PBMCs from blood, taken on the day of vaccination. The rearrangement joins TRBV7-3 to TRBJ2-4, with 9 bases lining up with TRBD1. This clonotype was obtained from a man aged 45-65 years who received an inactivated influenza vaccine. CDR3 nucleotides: TGTGCCAGCAGCCTAACAGGGGGCGCGGGGAACATTCAGTACTTC. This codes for CASSLTGGAGNIQYF.